Detailed here is one T cell receptor beta chain. Its antigen remains unidentified. This entry is derived from a study of CD8 T cells in Susac syndrome. Study-level results: Regarding the TCR sequencing and HLA analysis, the study admitted that a relatively small number of individuals were involved.

An amount of RNA that ranged from roughly 0.5 to 1 ug was reverse transcribed with random hexamers. Amplification of TCR beta CDR3 used immunoSEQ multiplex PCR across 54 Vbeta and 13 Jbeta. TCRdb ran MiXCR on the immunoSEQ multiplex PCR reads and lists one entry per CDR3 protein. The repertoire includes a few hundred thousand distinct CDR3 sequences, about 95% of them detected once, and 0.08% to 0.095% sits in the top ten. This sequence was found in a human donor with multiple sclerosis. Material for sequencing was CD4+ T cells from PBMCs.

The CDR3 DNA is TGTGCCAGCAGTTTCTCCGAGGTCACTGAAGCTTTCTTT. Translating gives CASSFSEVTEAFF. The chain couples TRBV27 to TRBJ1-1; D is uncertain. The V gene lost 3 bases and the J gene lost 4 bases, with 9 bases spanning the gap. The V gene's germline CDR1 is MNHEY and CDR2 SMNVEV (reference sequence). This CDR3 region has 13 residues.